This T cell receptor beta chain originates from a study of immune evolution from preneoplasia to lung adenocarcinoma. The V and J ends lost 3 bases and 1 base, in that order; junction bases with no gene match: 8. The CDR3 spans 16 residues. CDR1 and CDR2 (germline): SGHRS, YFSETQ. Using immunoSEQ multiplex PCR, the repertoire was profiled, and TCRdb retains in-frame clones only, with some absent. In the table there are some 3,900 clones, 65% to 80% of which are singletons. Two lung cancer pathologists independently confirmed each histologic diagnosis. Premalignant or tumor cells were enriched by macro-dissection after pathologic assessment.

This chain uses TRBV5-1 with TRBJ2-7, with TRBD1 matching 9 bases. The sequence was obtained from a person between 65 and 79 years old with lung adenocarcinoma. Sequenced material: FFPE minimally invasive lung adenocarcinoma tissue. The CDR3 nucleotides are TGCGCCAGCAGCTCCCCTATAGGGACAGGGTCCTACGAGCAGTACTTC. Protein: CASSSPIGTGSYEQYF.